Presented here are 10 T cell receptor beta chains from one specimen sequenced in a study of blood T cells in healthy people across ages. The second PCR ran roughly 7 to 12 cycles with a sample-barcoded 5' primer and J-beta primers. TCRdb processed the 5' RACE reads anew with MiXCR; each CDR3 protein has one entry. This sample has 2 million or so distinct CDR3 sequences, with around half found just once. Source material: blood. The origin of the receptors is a woman between 35 and 50 years old in good health.

The V gene is TRBV18, the J gene TRBJ2-7; tentatively, D is TRBD1 (6 bases). V lost 3 bases and J 3 bases, leaving 12 bases between the germline ends. The CDR3 runs to 14 residues. Germline values: CDR1 KGHSH, CDR2 LQKENI. Here the CDR3 reads CASSPASRGYEQYF. The CDR3 DNA sequence: TGTGCCAGCTCACCGGCTAGCAGGGGCTACGAGCAGTACTTC.

The J gene is TRBJ2-6, the V gene TRBV6-2 or TRBV6-3, with 10 bases aligning to TRBD1. Trimming cost V 2 bases and J 0 bases; bases outside gene matches: 7. CDR3 length: 19 amino acids. Germline loops: CDR1 MNHEY, CDR2 SVGEGT. The CDR3 region has the DNA TGTGCCAGCAGTTACAGCGGGACAGGGGAGGTCTCTGGGGCCAACGTCCTGACTTTC. Encoded protein: CASSYSGTGEVSGANVLTF.

This clonotype was counted a few times. The chain couples TRBV3-1 to TRBJ2-1; TRBD2 aligns across 8 bases. Germline CDR1 LGHDT, CDR2 YNNKEL (reference sequence). With 1 base clipped from V and 8 bases from J, the junction kept 4 bases outside the gene matches. The CDR3 runs 14 residues. The CDR3, as DNA: TGTGCCAGCAGCCAAGGGCCGACTAGCGATGAGCAGTTCTTC. This translates into CASSQGPTSDEQFF.

The chain combines TRBV28 with TRBJ2-1, with 9 bases aligning to TRBD1. Germline CDR1 reads MDHEN; CDR2 reads SYDVKM. This CDR3 comprises 16 residues. J gave up 8 bases and V 8 bases, and 16 bases lay outside the gene matches. CDR3 sequence (DNA): TGTGCCAGCGGCCCCACGGGACAGGGTCTATCGGATGAGCAGTTCTTC. It specifies CASGPTGQGLSDEQFF.

This clonotype was seen more than once but under ten times. V is TRBV11-2 and J is TRBJ2-3; D may be TRBD1 (5 bases). The CDR3 contains 15 residues. From germline, CDR1 is SGHAT and CDR2 FQNNGV. The V end was cut by 10 bases, the J end by 4 bases, with 21 bases between. The CDR3, as DNA: TGTGCCACCCGACAGCAGCTCTTAGCCCCAGATACGCAGTATTTT. Amino acid sequence: CATRQQLLAPDTQYF.

This clonotype occurred a few times. V is TRBV4-1 and J is TRBJ1-2; 8 nucleotides align to TRBD1. J lost 5 bases, V lost 3 bases, and 5 bases had no gene match. The CDR3 totals 14 residues. The germline gives CDR1 MGHRA, CDR2 YSYEKL. The CDR3 protein is CASSHPGQEYGYTF. The CDR3 coding sequence is TGCGCCAGCAGCCATCCGGGACAGGAGTATGGCTACACCTTC.

This clonotype was observed a single time. This chain links TRBV9 with TRBJ2-1; TRBD2 might be the D (6 bases). CDR3 length: 14 residues. Trimming took off 4 bases at V and 8 bases at J, with 16 bases between the two ends. Germline V CDR1 and CDR2: SGDLS, YYNGEE. CDR3 coding DNA: TGTGCCAGCAGCACCCCATTTGTAGCGGATGAGCAGTTCTTC. Protein product: CASSTPFVADEQFF. Supplemented by reference TRBV9 and TRBJ2-1, the full variable domain reads DSGVTQTPKHLITATGQRVTLRCSPRSGDLSVYWYQQSLDQGLQFLIQYYNGEERAKGNILERFSAQQFPDLHSELNLSSLELGDSALYFCASSTPFVADEQFFGPGTRLTVL.

The chain is built from TRBV6-2 or TRBV6-3 and TRBJ2-1; possibly TRBD1 or TRBD2 for D (5 bases each). Germline CDR1 reads MNHEY; CDR2 reads SVGEGT. Trimming stripped 6 bases from V and 9 bases from J, with 12 bases between. The CDR3 extends over 12 amino acids. CDR3 sequence reads: CASSSRGAEQFF. CDR3 bases: TGTGCCAGCAGCTCGAGGGGTGCTGAGCAGTTCTTC.

The chain is built from TRBV5-8 and TRBJ2-5; 10 bases fit TRBD2. CDR1 and CDR2 from the germline V gene are SGHTS and YDEGEE. The CDR3 is 16 residues long. Trimming cost V 4 bases and J 0 bases; bases outside gene matches: 6. The CDR3 spells CASSQTSGAHQETQYF. The CDR3 DNA is TGTGCCAGCAGCCAAACTAGCGGGGCCCACCAAGAGACCCAGTACTTC.

The rearrangement uses TRBV28 and TRBJ2-6; 7 nucleotides match TRBD1. Germline V gives CDR1 MDHEN, CDR2 SYDVKM. The V and J ends lost 4 bases and 0 bases, in that order; junction bases with no gene match: 12. The CDR3 is 19 amino acids. CDR3 amino acids: CASSSPRGQSFSGANVLTF. Here the CDR3 DNA reads TGTGCCAGCAGTTCGCCCCGGGGACAGAGTTTCTCTGGGGCCAACGTCCTGACTTTC.